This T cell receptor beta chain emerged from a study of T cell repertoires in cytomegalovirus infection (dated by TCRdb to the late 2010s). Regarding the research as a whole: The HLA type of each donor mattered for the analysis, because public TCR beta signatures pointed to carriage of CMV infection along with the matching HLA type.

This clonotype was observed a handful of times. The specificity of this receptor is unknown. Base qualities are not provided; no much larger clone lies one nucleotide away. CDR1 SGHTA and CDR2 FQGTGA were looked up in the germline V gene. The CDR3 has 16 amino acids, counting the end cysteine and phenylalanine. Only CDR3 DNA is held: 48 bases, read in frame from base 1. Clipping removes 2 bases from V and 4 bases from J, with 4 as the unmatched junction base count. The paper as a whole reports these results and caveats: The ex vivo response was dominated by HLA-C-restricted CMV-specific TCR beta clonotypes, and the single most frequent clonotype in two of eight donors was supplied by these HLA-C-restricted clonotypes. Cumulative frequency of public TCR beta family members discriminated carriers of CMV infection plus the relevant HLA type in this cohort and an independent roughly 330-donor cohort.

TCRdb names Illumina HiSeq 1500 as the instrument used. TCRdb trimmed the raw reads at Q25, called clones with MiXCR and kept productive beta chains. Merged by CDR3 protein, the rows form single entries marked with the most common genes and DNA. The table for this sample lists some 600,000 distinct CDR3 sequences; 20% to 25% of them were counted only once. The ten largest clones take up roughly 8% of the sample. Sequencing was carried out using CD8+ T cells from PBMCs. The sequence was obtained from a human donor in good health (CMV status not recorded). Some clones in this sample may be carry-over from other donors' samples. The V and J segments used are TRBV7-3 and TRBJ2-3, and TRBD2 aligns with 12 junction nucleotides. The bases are TGTGCCAGCAGCTTACGACTAGCGGGGGAGGCAGATACGCAGTATTTT. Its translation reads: CASSLRLAGEADTQYF.